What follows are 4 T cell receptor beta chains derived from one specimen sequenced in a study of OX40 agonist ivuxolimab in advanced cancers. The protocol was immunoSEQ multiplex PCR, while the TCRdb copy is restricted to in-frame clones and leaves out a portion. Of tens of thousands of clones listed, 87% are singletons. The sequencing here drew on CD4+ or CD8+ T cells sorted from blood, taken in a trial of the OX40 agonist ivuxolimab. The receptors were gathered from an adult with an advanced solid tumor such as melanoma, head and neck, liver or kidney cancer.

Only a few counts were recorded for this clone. The CDR3 spells CASSQLAGGPYEQYF. The CDR3 DNA reads TGCGCCAGCAGTCAACTAGCGGGAGGGCCGTACGAGCAGTACTTC. The rearrangement uses TRBV5-1 and TRBJ2-7; 13 bases are a match to TRBD2. The germline CDR1 and CDR2 sequences are SGHRS and YFSETQ. This CDR3 region has 15 residues. The J segment lost 4 bases and the V segment lost 5 bases, leaving 6 bases of the junction unmatched.

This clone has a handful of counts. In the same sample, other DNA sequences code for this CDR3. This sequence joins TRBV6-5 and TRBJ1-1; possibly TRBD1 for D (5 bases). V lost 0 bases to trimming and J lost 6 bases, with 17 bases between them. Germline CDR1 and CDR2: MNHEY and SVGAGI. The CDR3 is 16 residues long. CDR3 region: CASSYSNPGRLPEAFF. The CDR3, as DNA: TGTGCCAGCAGTTACTCGAATCCAGGGCGATTGCCTGAAGCTTTCTTT.

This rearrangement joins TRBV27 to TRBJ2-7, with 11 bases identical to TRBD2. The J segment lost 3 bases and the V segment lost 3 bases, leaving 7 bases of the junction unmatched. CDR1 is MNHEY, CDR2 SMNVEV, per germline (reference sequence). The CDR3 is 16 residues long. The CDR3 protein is CASSLGETSGDYEQYF. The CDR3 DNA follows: TGTGCCAGCAGTTTGGGCGAGACTAGCGGGGACTACGAGCAGTACTTC.

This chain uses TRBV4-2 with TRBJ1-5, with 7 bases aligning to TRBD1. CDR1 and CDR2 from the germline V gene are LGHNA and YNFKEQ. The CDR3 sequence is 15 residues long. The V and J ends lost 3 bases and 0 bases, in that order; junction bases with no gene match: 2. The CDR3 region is CASSHNRGSNQPQHF. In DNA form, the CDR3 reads TGTGCCAGCAGCCATAACAGGGGTAGCAATCAGCCCCAGCATTTT.